The source of this TCR beta chain is a study of T cell repertoires in cytomegalovirus infection. Study in general: Newly reported HLA-C-restricted and thoroughly characterized HLA-B-restricted CMV epitopes were employed. It can be stated that public TCR beta signatures indicated CMV infection as well as a matching HLA type. General study findings and limits: Dominating the ex vivo response were TCR beta clonotypes that were CMV-specific and HLA-C-restricted. Adding up the frequency of public TCR beta families identified people who carried CMV plus the relevant HLA.

The CDR3 is made up of 14 amino acids. J was trimmed by 4 bases and V by 4 bases; bases with no gene match: 7. The germline V gene encodes CDR1 ENHRY and CDR2 SYGVKD. TCRdb passed the reads through MiXCR, listing each CDR3 protein once. The repertoire holds more than 300,000 distinct CDR3 sequences, with 34% as singletons. Comments on this clonotype: Its specificity is not known.

The sequence was obtained from a human donor in good health (CMV status not recorded). Some clones in this sample may be carry-over from other donors' samples. The material sequenced was cultured PBMCs, taken from culture after CMV antigen stimulation. The chain is built from TRBV10-3 and TRBJ2-7; 7 bases are shared with TRBD1. CDR3 nucleotides: TGTGCCATCAGTGGGGGGACAGCGGTATACGAGCAGTACTTC. Protein product: CAISGGTAVYEQYF.